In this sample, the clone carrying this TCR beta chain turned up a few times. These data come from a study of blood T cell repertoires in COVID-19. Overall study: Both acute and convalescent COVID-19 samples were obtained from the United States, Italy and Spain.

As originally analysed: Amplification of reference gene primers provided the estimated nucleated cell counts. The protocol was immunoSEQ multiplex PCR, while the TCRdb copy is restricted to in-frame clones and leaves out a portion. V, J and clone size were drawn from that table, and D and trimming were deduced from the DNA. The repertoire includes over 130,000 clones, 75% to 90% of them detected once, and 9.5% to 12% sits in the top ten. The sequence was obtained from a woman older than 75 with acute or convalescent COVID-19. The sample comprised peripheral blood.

The CDR3 here is CASSLPQGRIYEQYF. The CDR3, as DNA: TGTGCCAGCAGTTTGCCGCAGGGGAGAATCTACGAGCAGTACTTC. V is TRBV28 and J is TRBJ2-7; possibly TRBD1 for D (6 bases). The CDR3 spans 15 residues. The V end was cut by 3 bases, the J end by 3 bases, with 15 bases between. The V gene's germline CDR1 is MDHEN and CDR2 SYDVKM.